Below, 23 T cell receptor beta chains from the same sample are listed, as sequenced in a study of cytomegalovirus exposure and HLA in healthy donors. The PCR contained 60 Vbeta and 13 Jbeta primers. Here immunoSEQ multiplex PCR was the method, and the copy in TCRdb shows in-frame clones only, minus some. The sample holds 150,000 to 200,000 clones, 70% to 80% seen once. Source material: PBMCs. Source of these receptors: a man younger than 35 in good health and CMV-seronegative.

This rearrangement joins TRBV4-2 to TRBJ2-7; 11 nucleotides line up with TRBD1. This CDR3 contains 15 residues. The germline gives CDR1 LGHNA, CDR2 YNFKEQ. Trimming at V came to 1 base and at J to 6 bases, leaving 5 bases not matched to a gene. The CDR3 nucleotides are TGTGCCAGCAGCCAAGTATCCGGGACAGGGGGCGAGCAGTACTTC. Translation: CASSQVSGTGGEQYF.

In DNA form, the CDR3 reads TGTGCCAGCAGCTCCCCCCGCGGGACTAGCGGGCCGAGGGGCACCCAGTACTTC. The encoded protein is CASSSPRGTSGPRGTQYF. V is TRBV7-3 and J is TRBJ2-5; 12 bases line up with TRBD2. J gave up 8 bases and V 4 bases, and 17 bases lay outside the gene matches. This CDR3 has 18 amino acids. Germline CDR1 SGHTA, CDR2 FQGTGA.

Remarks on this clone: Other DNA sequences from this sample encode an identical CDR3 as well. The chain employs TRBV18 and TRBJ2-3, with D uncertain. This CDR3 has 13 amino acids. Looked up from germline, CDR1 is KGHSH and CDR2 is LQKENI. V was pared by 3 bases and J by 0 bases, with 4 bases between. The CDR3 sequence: CASSPESTDTQYF. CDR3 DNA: TGTGCCAGCTCACCGGAGAGCACAGATACGCAGTATTTT.

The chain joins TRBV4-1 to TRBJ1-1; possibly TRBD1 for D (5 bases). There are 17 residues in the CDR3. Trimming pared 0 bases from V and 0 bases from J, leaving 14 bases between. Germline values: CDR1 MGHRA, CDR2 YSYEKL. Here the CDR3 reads CASSQEGKGRLNTEAFF. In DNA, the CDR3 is TGCGCCAGCAGCCAAGAAGGCAAGGGGAGGTTGAACACTGAAGCTTTCTTT.

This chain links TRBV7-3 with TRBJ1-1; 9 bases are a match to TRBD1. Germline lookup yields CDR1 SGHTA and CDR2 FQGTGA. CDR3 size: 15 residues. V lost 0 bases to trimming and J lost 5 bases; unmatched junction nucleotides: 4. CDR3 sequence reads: CASSLTQGAGTEAFF. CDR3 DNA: TGTGCCAGCAGCTTAACACAGGGGGCAGGGACTGAAGCTTTCTTT.

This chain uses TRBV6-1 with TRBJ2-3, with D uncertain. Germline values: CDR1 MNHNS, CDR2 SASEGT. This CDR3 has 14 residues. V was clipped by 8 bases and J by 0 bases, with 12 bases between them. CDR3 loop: CASPRYGSTDTQYF. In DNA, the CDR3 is TGTGCCAGCCCTAGGTACGGAAGCACAGATACGCAGTATTTT.

The CDR3 DNA reads TGTGCCAGTAGTCCGGACAGGATGAACACTGAAGCTTTCTTT. This gives the protein CASSPDRMNTEAFF. The chain links TRBV19 to TRBJ1-1, with 7 bases matching TRBD1. This CDR3 region has 14 residues. The trim removed 5 bases at V and 0 bases at J, leaving 3 bases unmatched. Germline lookup yields CDR1 LNHDA and CDR2 SQIVND (reference sequence).

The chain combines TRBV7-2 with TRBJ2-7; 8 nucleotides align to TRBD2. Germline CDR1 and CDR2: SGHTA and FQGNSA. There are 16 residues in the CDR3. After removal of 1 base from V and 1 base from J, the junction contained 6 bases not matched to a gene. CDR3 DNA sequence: TGTGCCAGCAGCTTAGTTCGAGCGGGGGCATCCTACGAGCAGTACTTC. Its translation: CASSLVRAGASYEQYF.

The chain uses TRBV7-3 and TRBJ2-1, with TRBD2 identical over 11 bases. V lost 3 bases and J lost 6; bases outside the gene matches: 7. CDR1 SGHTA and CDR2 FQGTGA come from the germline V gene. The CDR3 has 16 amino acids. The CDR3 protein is CASSFSGTSGTNEQFF. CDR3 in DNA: TGTGCCAGCAGCTTTTCCGGGACTAGCGGTACCAATGAGCAGTTCTTC. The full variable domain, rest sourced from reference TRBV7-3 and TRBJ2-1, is GAGVSQTPSNKVTEKGKYVELRCDPISGHTALYWYRQSLGQGPEFLIYFQGTGAADDSGLPNDRFFAVRPEGSVSTLKIQRTERGDSAVYLCASSFSGTSGTNEQFFGPGTRLTVL.

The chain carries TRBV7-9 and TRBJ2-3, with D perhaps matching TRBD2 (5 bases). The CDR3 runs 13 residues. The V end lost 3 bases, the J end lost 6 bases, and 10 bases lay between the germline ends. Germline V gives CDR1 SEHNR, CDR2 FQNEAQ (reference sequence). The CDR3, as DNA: TGTGCCAGCAGCTTTGCGGGTGTGGATACGCAGTATTTT. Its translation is CASSFAGVDTQYF.

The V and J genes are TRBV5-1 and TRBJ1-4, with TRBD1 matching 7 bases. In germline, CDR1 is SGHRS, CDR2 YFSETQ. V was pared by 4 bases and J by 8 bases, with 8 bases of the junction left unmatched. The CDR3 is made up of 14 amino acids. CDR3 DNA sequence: TGCGCCAGCAGCCGGGCCAGGGGGGACGAAAAACTGTTTTTT. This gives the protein CASSRARGDEKLFF. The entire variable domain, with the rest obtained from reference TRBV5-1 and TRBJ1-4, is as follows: KAGVTQTPRYLIKTRGQQVTLSCSPISGHRSVSWYQQTPGQGLQFLFEYFSETQRNKGNFPGRFSGRQFSNSRSEMNVSTLELGDSALYLCASSRARGDEKLFFGSGTQLSVL.

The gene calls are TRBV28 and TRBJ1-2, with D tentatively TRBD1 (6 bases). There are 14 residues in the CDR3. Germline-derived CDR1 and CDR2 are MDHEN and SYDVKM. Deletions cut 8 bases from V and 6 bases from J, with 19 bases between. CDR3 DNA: TGTGCCAGCGGGAGGGGGGGTATCAGTAATGGCTACACCTTC. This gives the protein CASGRGGISNGYTF.

CDR3 nucleotide sequence: TGTGCCAGCAGTGGGGACGGGGGAGGAAGCAATCAGCCCCAGCATTTT. It codes for CASSGDGGGSNQPQHF. The chain combines TRBV2 with TRBJ1-5; D is possibly TRBD1 (5 bases). Trimming took 4 bases from V and 1 from J, leaving 14 bases between them. This CDR3 is built from 16 residues. Germline V CDR1 and CDR2: SNHLY, FYNNEI. The whole variable domain, remainder taken from reference TRBV2 and TRBJ1-5, is EPEVTQTPSHQVTQMGQEVILRCVPISNHLYFYWYRQILGQKVEFLVSFYNNEISEKSEIFDDQFSVERPDGSNFTLKIRSTKLEDSAMYFCASSGDGGGSNQPQHFGDGTRLSIL.

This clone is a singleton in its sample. Here the CDR3 reads CASSPHRTGEQFF. The CDR3 nucleotides are TGTGCCAGCAGCCCCCACCGAACGGGTGAGCAGTTCTTC. This chain links TRBV9 with TRBJ2-1; D ambiguous. This CDR3 has 13 residues. CDR1 is SGDLS, CDR2 YYNGEE, per germline. Trimming took 4 bases from V and 9 from J, leaving 14 bases between them.

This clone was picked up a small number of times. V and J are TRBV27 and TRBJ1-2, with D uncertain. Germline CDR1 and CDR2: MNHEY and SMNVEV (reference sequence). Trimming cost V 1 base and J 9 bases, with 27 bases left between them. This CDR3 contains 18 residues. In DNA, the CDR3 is TGTGCCAGCAGTTTATGGTCCATGGACGGCGGGTACAAGAGGAGCTACACCTTC. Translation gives CASSLWSMDGGYKRSYTF.

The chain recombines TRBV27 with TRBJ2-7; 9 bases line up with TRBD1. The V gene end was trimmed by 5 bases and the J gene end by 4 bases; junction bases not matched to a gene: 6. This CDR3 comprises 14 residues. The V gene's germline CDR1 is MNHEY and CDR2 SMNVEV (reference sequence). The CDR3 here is CASSPLTGGYEQYF. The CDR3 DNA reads TGTGCCAGCAGTCCCCTGACAGGGGGGTACGAGCAGTACTTC.

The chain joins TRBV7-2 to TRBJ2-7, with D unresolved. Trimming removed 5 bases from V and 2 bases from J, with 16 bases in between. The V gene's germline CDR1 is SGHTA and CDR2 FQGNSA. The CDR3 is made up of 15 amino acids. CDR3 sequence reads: CASSTKGGRAYEQYF. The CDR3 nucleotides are TGTGCCAGCAGCACCAAAGGTGGGCGCGCCTACGAGCAGTACTTC.

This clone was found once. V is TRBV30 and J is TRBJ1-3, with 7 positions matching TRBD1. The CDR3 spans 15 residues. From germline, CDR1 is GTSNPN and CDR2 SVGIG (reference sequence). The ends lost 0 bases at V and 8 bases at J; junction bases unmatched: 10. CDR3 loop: CAWSVAWDREDTIYF. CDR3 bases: TGTGCCTGGAGTGTTGCTTGGGACAGAGAGGACACCATATATTTT.

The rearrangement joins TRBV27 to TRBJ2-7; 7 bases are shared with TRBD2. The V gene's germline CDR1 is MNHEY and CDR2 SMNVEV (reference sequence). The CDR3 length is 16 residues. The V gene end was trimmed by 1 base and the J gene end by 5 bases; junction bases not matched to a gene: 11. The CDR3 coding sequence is TGTGCCAGCAGTTTATTGTCGTCGGGGGGTGTCCACGAGCAGTACTTC. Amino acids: CASSLLSSGGVHEQYF.

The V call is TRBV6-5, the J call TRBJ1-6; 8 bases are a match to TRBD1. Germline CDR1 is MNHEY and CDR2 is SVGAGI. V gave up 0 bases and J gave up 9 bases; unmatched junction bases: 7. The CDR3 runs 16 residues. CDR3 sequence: CASSYSWAGGGSPLHF. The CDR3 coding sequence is TGTGCCAGCAGTTACTCGTGGGCAGGGGGCGGTTCACCCCTCCACTTT.

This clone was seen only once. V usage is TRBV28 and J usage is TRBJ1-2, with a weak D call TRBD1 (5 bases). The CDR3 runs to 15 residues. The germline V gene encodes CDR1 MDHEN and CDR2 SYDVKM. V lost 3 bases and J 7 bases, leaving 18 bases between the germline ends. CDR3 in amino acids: CASSLSARAQIGYTF. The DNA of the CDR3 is TGTGCCAGCAGTTTGTCCGCCAGGGCCCAAATTGGCTACACCTTC.

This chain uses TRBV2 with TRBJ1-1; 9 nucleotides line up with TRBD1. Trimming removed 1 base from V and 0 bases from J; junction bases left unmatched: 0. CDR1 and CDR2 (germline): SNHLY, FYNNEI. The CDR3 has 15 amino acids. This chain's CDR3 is CASSEGTGVNTEAFF. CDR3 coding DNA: TGTGCCAGCAGTGAAGGGACAGGGGTGAACACTGAAGCTTTCTTT.

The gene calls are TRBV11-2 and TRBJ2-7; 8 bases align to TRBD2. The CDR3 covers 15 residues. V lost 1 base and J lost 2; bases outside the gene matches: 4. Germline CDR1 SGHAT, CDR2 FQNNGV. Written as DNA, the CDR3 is TGTGCCAGCAGCTTAGGCGGGGGGTACGCCTACGAGCAGTACTTC. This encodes CASSLGGGYAYEQYF.